The present T cell receptor beta chain was sequenced within a study of shared clonotypes between healthy human individuals. The V and J ends lost 2 bases and 4 bases, in that order; junction bases with no gene match: 5. Germline V gives CDR1 SGHRS, CDR2 YFSETQ. There are 15 residues in the CDR3. TCRdb's table, derived via immunoSEQ multiplex PCR, lists solely in-frame clones and lacks some. The sample contains fewer than 600,000 clones, just over 75% of which appear only once. The source of this sequence is a woman in her thirties or forties in good health. Some clones in this sample may be carry-over from other donors' samples. The chain joins TRBV5-1 to TRBJ2-1, with TRBD1 matching over 8 bases. What was sequenced was PBMCs. The CDR3 DNA reads as TGCGCCAGCAGCTTCGTACGGACAGGGTACAATGAGCAGTTCTTC. It yields the protein CASSFVRTGYNEQFF. The full variable domain, in which reference TRBV5-1 and TRBJ2-1 provide the parts outside the CDR3, is KAGVTQTPRYLIKTRGQQVTLSCSPISGHRSVSWYQQTPGQGLQFLFEYFSETQRNKGNFPGRFSGRQFSNSRSEMNVSTLELGDSALYLCASSFVRTGYNEQFFGPGTRLTVL.